Following are 9 T cell receptor beta chains from one sample sequenced in a study of blood T cell repertoires in COVID-19. The method was immunoSEQ multiplex PCR; TCRdb's version includes in-frame clones alone and lacks a portion of them. The table has 200,000 to 300,000 clones, 84% seen once. The specimen sequenced was peripheral blood. These receptors came from a man in his forties or fifties with acute or convalescent COVID-19.

In DNA, the CDR3 is TGCGCCAGCAGTGACCCAGGGGTTGGATACAATGAGCAGTTCTTC. It yields the protein CASSDPGVGYNEQFF. The chain employs TRBV10-1 and TRBJ2-1, with a weak D call TRBD1 (6 bases). The CDR3 is made up of 15 amino acids. Trimming took off 3 bases at V and 4 bases at J, with 13 bases between the two ends. Germline lookup yields CDR1 WNHNN and CDR2 SYGVQD (reference sequence).

Only a few counts were recorded for this clone. The rearrangement joins TRBV6-5 to TRBJ1-2; D perhaps matches TRBD1 (5 bases). The germline V gene encodes CDR1 MNHEY and CDR2 SVGAGI. CDR3 length: 14 residues. Trimming removed 6 bases from V and 4 bases from J, with 15 bases in between. Here the CDR3 reads CASRKTGVPYGYTF. The CDR3 coding sequence is TGTGCCAGCAGGAAAACAGGAGTCCCCTATGGCTACACCTTC.

The chain combines TRBV30 with TRBJ2-2; TRBD1 might be the D (5 bases). Trimming removed 4 bases from V and 7 bases from J, with 16 bases in between. CDR3 length: 14 residues. CDR1 is GTSNPN and CDR2 is SVGIG in the germline V gene (reference sequence). The CDR3: CAWTAAGWDGELFF. The CDR3 nucleotides read TGTGCCTGGACGGCGGCAGGGTGGGACGGGGAGCTGTTTTTT.

This clone was counted a few times. Here the CDR3 DNA reads TGTGCCATCAGTGATTCGGTCGCAGGGCCCACTGAAGCTTTCTTT. Amino acid sequence: CAISDSVAGPTEAFF. V and J are TRBV10-3 and TRBJ1-1; D may be TRBD1 (5 bases). V lost 3 bases and J 4 bases, leaving 15 bases between the germline ends. The CDR3 is 15 amino acids. Germline CDR1 ENHRY, CDR2 SYGVKD.

The chain has TRBV29-1 and TRBJ1-2; possible D gene TRBD1, 6 bases. The V gene lost 4 bases and the J gene lost 1 base, with 19 bases spanning the gap. This CDR3 has 16 amino acids. CDR1 and CDR2 (germline): SQVTM, ANQGSEA. CDR3 nucleotides: TGCAGCGTTGCTCAGGGGTCCCCCCGACATAACTATGGCTACACCTTC. Its translation: CSVAQGSPRHNYGYTF.

V is TRBV28 and J is TRBJ2-1; 7 bases match TRBD2. CDR1 and CDR2 from the germline V gene are MDHEN and SYDVKM. The junction had 13 bases not matched to a gene; V was cut back by 7 bases and J by 7 bases. The CDR3 covers 15 residues. CDR3 in DNA: TGTGCCAGCACTTTTGGGGGAGGGAGGATGAATGAGCAGTTCTTC. This encodes CASTFGGGRMNEQFF.

The chain has TRBV7-3 and TRBJ2-2; 11 bases agree with TRBD2. Unmatched junction bases numbered 3, after V lost 4 bases and J lost 2 bases. Germline V gives CDR1 SGHTA, CDR2 FQGTGA. CDR3 size: 16 residues. CDR3 DNA: TGTGCCAGCAGCTCTAGCGGGAGGATCAACACCGGGGAGCTGTTTTTT. It codes for CASSSSGRINTGELFF.

The CDR3 loop is CASSLTPQGEGYGYTF. DNA for the CDR3: TGTGCCAGCAGCCTGACCCCTCAGGGGGAAGGCTATGGCTACACCTTC. The genes are TRBV5-6 and TRBJ1-2; 7 bases are a match to TRBD1. CDR3 length: 16 residues. After removal of 4 bases from V and 4 bases from J, the junction contained 13 bases not matched to a gene. CDR1 SGHDT and CDR2 YYEEEE come from the germline V gene. The complete variable domain, with remaining parts taken from reference TRBV5-6 and TRBJ1-2, reads DAGVTQSPTHLIKTRGQQVTLRCSPKSGHDTVSWYQQALGQGPQFIFQYYEEEERQRGNFPDRFSGHQFPNYSSELNVNALLLGDSALYLCASSLTPQGEGYGYTFGSGTRLTVV.

This chain links TRBV9 with TRBJ2-3, with D unresolved. The CDR3 loop spans 13 amino acids. Trimming took 0 bases from V and 6 from J, leaving 8 bases between them. Germline V CDR1 and CDR2: SGDLS, YYNGEE. For the CDR3, the DNA is TGTGCCAGCAGCGTAGTCGCTAAGGATACGCAGTATTTT. Translation gives CASSVVAKDTQYF.